Shown below are 14 T cell receptor beta chains from a single sample sequenced in a study of blood T cell repertoires in COVID-19. Assay used: immunoSEQ multiplex PCR; TCRdb lists only in-frame clones, some missing. The sample yields about 220,000 clones, around 82% seen once. Sequencing was done on a sample of peripheral blood. These receptors originate from a woman in her 70s with acute or convalescent COVID-19.

CDR3 sequence reads: CASSFGGADTQYF. CDR3 DNA sequence: TGTGCCAGCAGTTTTGGGGGGGCCGATACGCAGTATTTT. The chain joins TRBV6-2 or TRBV6-3 to TRBJ2-3, with D tentatively TRBD2 (7 bases). The germline CDR1 and CDR2 sequences are MNHEY and SVGEGT. Trimming pared 4 bases from V and 6 bases from J, leaving 11 bases between. The CDR3 length is 13 residues.

This chain joins TRBV5-6 and TRBJ2-7, with TRBD2 matching 7 bases. Germline trimming cut 0 bases from V and 2 bases from J; bases unmatched to any gene: 2. Germline CDR1 SGHDT, CDR2 YYEEEE. This CDR3 comprises 14 residues. Here the CDR3 DNA reads TGTGCCAGCAGCTTGGATGGGGGGGCCTACGAGCAGTACGTC. Amino acids: CASSLDGGAYEQYV.

This clone was counted only a few times. The DNA of the CDR3 is TGTGCCACCAGCAGAGGACAGGGGACCCTAGGCGAGCAGTACTTC. This gives the protein CATSRGQGTLGEQYF. The chain joins TRBV15 to TRBJ2-7; 8 bases are shared with TRBD1. The V gene end was trimmed by 1 base and the J gene end by 6 bases; junction bases not matched to a gene: 8. The CDR3 loop spans 15 amino acids. The germline V gene has CDR1 LNHNV and CDR2 YYDKDF (reference sequence).

The J gene is TRBJ2-1, the V gene TRBV10-1; 10 positions agree with TRBD2. Germline trimming cut 3 bases from V and 6 bases from J; bases unmatched to any gene: 5. The germline CDR1 and CDR2 sequences are WNHNN and SYGVQD (reference sequence). This CDR3 spans 15 amino acids. The DNA for the CDR3 is TGCGCCAGCAGTGATCTAGCGGGGGTCACCAATGAGCAGTTCTTC. Encoded protein: CASSDLAGVTNEQFF.

The chain is built from TRBV11-2 and TRBJ2-7; TRBD1 agrees at 9 bases. Germline V gives CDR1 SGHAT, CDR2 FQNNGV. V trimming: 8 bases; J trimming: 5 bases; junction bases outside the gene matches: 10. The CDR3 runs 14 residues. The CDR3 sequence is CASGTTGGKNEQYF. The DNA for the CDR3 is TGTGCCAGCGGAACGACAGGGGGTAAGAACGAGCAGTACTTC. The full variable domain, in which reference TRBV11-2 and TRBJ2-7 provide the parts outside the CDR3, is EAGVAQSPRYKIIEKRQSVAFWCNPISGHATLYWYQQILGQGPKLLIQFQNNGVVDDSQLPKDRFSAERLKGVDSTLKIQPAKLEDSAVYLCASGTTGGKNEQYFGPGTRLTVT.

The rearrangement uses TRBV28 and TRBJ1-2, with D possibly being TRBD1 (5 bases). This CDR3 is 13 amino acids long. Germline V gene sequence: CDR1 MDHEN, CDR2 SYDVKM. Trimming shortened V by 8 bases and J by 2 bases, and 12 bases separated the two germline ends. As DNA, the CDR3 is TGTGCCAGCGGATGGGGCTTAAACTATGGCTACACCTTC. Translation: CASGWGLNYGYTF.

The CDR3 spells CASSQVRPGGKETQYF. As DNA, the CDR3 is TGTGCCAGCAGCCAAGTCCGGCCGGGGGGTAAAGAGACCCAGTACTTC. The V gene is TRBV3-1 (or the pseudogene TRBV3-2), the J gene TRBJ2-5; 7 bases agree with TRBD2. The germline gives CDR1 LGHDT, CDR2 YNNKEL (reference sequence). V was clipped by 1 base and J by 3 bases; unmatched bases: 8. This CDR3 comprises 16 residues.

The V call is TRBV5-1, the J call TRBJ2-5, with 8 bases lining up with TRBD2. Per the germline V gene, CDR1 is SGHRS and CDR2 is YFSETQ. After removal of 1 base from V and 2 bases from J, the junction contained 4 bases not matched to a gene. The CDR3 is 15 residues long. CDR3 loop: CASSLYAGGQETQYF. DNA for the CDR3: TGCGCCAGCAGCTTGTATGCGGGGGGACAAGAGACCCAGTACTTC.

This clone was seen only a few times. V is TRBV5-4 and J is TRBJ1-2; 9 bases align to TRBD1. The V and J ends lost 4 bases and 2 bases, in that order; junction bases with no gene match: 6. The length of the CDR3 is 15 residues. Germline V lookup: CDR1 SGHNT, CDR2 YYREEE (reference sequence). The CDR3 is CASSATGGFNYGYTF. The CDR3 DNA is TGTGCCAGCAGCGCAACAGGGGGCTTCAACTATGGCTACACCTTC.

A word on this clone: A read error may account for a junction end that differs from germline. The chain employs TRBV3-1 (or the pseudogene TRBV3-2) and TRBJ2-7; D is ambiguous. The CDR3 sequence is 12 residues long. Germline lookup yields CDR1 LGHDT and CDR2 YNNKEL (reference sequence). This CDR3 reads CASSPGSPLKNF. The CDR3 bases are TGTGCCAGCAGCCCCGGGTCGCCCCTTAAGAACTTC.

The rearrangement uses TRBV4-1 and TRBJ2-1; TRBD1 matches 9 bases. Germline V gives CDR1 MGHRA, CDR2 YSYEKL. This CDR3 contains 16 residues. V dropped 5 bases and J dropped 4; count of bases not matched to a gene: 9. CDR3 sequence (DNA): TGCGCCAGCAGCACACGACAGGGGGGCTTTTACAATGAGCAGTTCTTC. Amino acid sequence: CASSTRQGGFYNEQFF.

The sample holds a few counts of this clone. The V and J genes are TRBV6-6 and TRBJ2-5, with TRBD1 identical over 8 bases. V dropped 11 bases and J dropped 5; count of bases not matched to a gene: 4. Looked up from germline, CDR1 is MNHNY and CDR2 is SVGAGI (reference sequence). The CDR3 consists of 11 residues. The CDR3 bases are TGTGCCTGTAGGACAGGGGAGACCCAGTACTTC. Its translation is CACRTGETQYF.

The chain recombines TRBV7-9 with TRBJ2-7; 7 bases are shared with TRBD1. J was trimmed by 0 bases and V by 2 bases; bases with no gene match: 10. The germline CDR1 and CDR2 sequences are SEHNR and FQNEAQ (reference sequence). CDR3 length equals 17 residues. The CDR3 loop reads CASSLPPTGYSSYEQYF. The CDR3 region has the DNA TGTGCCAGCAGCTTACCGCCGACAGGGTATAGCTCCTACGAGCAGTACTTC.

The rearrangement joins TRBV9 to TRBJ1-6; the match to TRBD1 covers 7 bases. J gave up 3 bases and V 3 bases, and 0 bases lay outside the gene matches. The CDR3 is made up of 14 amino acids. Germline CDR1 is SGDLS and CDR2 is YYNGEE. The CDR3 loop is CASSAGGYNSPLHF. DNA of the CDR3: TGTGCCAGCAGCGCAGGGGGCTATAATTCACCCCTCCACTTT.